This T cell receptor (beta chain) was recovered during a study of T cells after posttransplantation cyclophosphamide. The study, taken as a whole, reports: Later blood repertoires were often dominated by clones from the donor CD8+ memory compartment.

This CDR3 is 16 amino acids long. CDR1 and CDR2 (germline): MNHNY, SVGAGI (reference sequence). Trimming took off 4 bases at V and 4 bases at J, with 16 bases between the two ends. Data came from immunoSEQ multiplex PCR; TCRdb stores just in-frame clones and leaves some out. Of 7,800 or so clones detected, about 90% appear once; the ten largest clones hold around 3.9%. Regarding this clone: Its target is unknown.

The sequence derives from a woman between 50 and 59 years old in good health and a related stem cell transplant donor. The sample comprised CD4+ T cells sorted from blood. The chain links TRBV6-6 to TRBJ2-2; D is possibly TRBD1 (5 bases). CDR3 in DNA: TGTGCCAGCAGTTCTCTCTCCCCCCAGGGCACCGGGGAGCTGTTTTTT. The encoded protein is CASSSLSPQGTGELFF.